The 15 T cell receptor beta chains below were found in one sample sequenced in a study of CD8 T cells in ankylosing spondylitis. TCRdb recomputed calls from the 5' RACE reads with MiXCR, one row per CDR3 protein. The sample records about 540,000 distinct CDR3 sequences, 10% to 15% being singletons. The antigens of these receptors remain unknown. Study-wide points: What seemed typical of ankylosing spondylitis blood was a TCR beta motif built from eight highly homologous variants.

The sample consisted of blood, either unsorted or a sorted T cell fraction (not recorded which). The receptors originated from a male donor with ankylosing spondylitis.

The CDR3 protein is CASSVGSVAGGSTQYF. The DNA of the CDR3 is TGTGCCAGCAGCGTAGGATCGGTAGCGGGAGGGAGCACGCAGTATTTT. This chain joins TRBV9 and TRBJ2-3; 11 bases are shared with TRBD2. Germline values: CDR1 SGDLS, CDR2 YYNGEE. J was trimmed by 9 bases and V by 0 bases; bases with no gene match: 9. This CDR3 has 16 residues.

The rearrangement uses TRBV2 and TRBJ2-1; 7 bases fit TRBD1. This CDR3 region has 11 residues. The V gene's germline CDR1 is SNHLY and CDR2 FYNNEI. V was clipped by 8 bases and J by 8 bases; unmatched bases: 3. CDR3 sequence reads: CASDRAYEQFF. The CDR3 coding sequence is TGTGCCAGCGACAGGGCGTATGAGCAGTTCTTC. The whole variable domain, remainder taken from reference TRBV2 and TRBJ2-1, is EPEVTQTPSHQVTQMGQEVILRCVPISNHLYFYWYRQILGQKVEFLVSFYNNEISEKSEIFDDQFSVERPDGSNFTLKIRSTKLEDSAMYFCASDRAYEQFFGPGTRLTVL.

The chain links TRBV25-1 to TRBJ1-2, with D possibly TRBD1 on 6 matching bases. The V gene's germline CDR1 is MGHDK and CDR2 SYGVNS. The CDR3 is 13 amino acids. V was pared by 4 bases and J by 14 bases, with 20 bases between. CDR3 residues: CASSVAGTRASTF. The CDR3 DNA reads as TGTGCCAGCAGTGTCGCCGGGACAAGGGCGTCTACCTTC.

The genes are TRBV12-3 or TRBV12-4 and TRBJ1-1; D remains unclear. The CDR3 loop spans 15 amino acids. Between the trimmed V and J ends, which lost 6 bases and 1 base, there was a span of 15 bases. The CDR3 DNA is TGTGCCAGCAGCCTAACCGGGCTCCCGAACACTGAAGCTTTCTTT. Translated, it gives CASSLTGLPNTEAFF.

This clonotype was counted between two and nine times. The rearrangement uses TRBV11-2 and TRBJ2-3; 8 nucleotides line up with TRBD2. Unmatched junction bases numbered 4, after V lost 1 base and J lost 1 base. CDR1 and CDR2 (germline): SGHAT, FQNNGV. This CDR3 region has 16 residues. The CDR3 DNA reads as TGTGCCAGCAGCTTAGTCGGGGGGGCGCGCACAGATACGCAGTATTTT. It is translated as CASSLVGGARTDTQYF.

The CDR3 region is CASSLLGQSYEQYF. The DNA for the CDR3 is TGTGCCAGCAGCTTGTTAGGACAGTCCTACGAGCAGTACTTC. The chain links TRBV5-6 to TRBJ2-7; D is possibly TRBD1 (6 bases). V was shortened by 1 base and J by 1 base, with 9 bases between the two germline ends. Looked up from germline, CDR1 is SGHDT and CDR2 is YYEEEE. The CDR3 contains 14 residues.

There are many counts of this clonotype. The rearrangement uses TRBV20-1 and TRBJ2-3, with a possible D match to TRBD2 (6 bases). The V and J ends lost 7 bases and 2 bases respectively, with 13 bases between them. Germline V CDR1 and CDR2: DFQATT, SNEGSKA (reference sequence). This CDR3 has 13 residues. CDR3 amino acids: CSESGGATDTQYF. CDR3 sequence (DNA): TGCAGTGAGTCTGGCGGGGCCACAGATACGCAGTATTTT.

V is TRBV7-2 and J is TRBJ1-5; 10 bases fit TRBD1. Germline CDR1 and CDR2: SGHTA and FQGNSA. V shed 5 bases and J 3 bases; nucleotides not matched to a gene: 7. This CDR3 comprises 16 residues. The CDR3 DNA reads TGTGCCAGCAGCCCCCTGGACAGGGGGGCCAATCAGCCCCAGCATTTT. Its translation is CASSPLDRGANQPQHF.

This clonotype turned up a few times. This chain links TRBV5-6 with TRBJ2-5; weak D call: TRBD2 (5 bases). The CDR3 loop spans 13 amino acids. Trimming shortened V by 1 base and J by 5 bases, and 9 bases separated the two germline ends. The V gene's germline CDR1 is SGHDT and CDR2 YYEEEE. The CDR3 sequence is CASSLSRGETQYF. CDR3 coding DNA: TGTGCCAGCAGCTTGTCGCGCGGGGAGACCCAGTACTTC.

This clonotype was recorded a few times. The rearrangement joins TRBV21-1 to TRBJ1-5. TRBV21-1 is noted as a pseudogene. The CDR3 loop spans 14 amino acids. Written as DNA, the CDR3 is TGTGCCAGCAGTGTAAGGGTTCGTGGACAGCCCCAGCATTTT. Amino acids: CASSVRVRGQPQHF.

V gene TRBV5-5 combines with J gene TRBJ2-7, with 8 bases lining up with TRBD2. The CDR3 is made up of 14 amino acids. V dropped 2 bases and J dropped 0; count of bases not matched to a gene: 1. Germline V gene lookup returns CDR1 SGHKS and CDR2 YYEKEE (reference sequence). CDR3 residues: CASSLLAASYEQYF. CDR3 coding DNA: TGTGCCAGCAGCTTACTAGCGGCCTCCTACGAGCAGTACTTC.

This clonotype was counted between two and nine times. The CDR3 sequence: CSASLEPGGTEAFF. CDR3 bases: TGCAGTGCTAGTTTGGAGCCGGGGGGAACTGAAGCTTTCTTT. The V call is TRBV20-1, the J call TRBJ1-1, with TRBD1 as a possible D gene (5 bases). The V end was cut by 3 bases, the J end by 5 bases, with 16 bases between. The germline V gene encodes CDR1 DFQATT and CDR2 SNEGSKA (reference sequence). This CDR3 has 14 amino acids.

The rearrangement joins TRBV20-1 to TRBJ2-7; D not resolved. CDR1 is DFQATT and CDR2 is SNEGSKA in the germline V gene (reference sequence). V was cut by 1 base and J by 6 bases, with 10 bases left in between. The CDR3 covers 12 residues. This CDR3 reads CSARGRVTEQYF. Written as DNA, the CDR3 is TGCAGTGCTAGAGGTCGGGTAACCGAGCAGTACTTC.

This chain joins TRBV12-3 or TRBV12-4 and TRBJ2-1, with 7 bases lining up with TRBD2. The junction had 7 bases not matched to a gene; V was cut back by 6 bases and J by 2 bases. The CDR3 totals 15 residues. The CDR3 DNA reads TGTGCCAGCAGGGAACCGGGACTAACCTACAATGAGCAGTTCTTC. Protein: CASREPGLTYNEQFF.

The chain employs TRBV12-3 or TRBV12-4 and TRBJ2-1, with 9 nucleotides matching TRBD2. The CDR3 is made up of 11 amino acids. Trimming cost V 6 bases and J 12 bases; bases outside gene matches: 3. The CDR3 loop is CASRGGGVQFF. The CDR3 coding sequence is TGTGCCAGCAGGGGCGGGGGGGTGCAGTTCTTC.